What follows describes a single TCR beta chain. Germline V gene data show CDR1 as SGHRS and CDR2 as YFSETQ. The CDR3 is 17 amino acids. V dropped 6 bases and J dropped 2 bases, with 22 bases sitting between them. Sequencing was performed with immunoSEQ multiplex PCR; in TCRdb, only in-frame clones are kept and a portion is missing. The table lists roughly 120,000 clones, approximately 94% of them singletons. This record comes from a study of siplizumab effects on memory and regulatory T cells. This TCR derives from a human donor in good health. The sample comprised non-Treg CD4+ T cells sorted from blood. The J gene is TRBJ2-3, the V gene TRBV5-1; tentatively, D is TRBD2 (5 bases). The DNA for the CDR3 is TGCGCCAGCAAATTGGGAGAAAACGCAGGAGTCACAGATACGCAGTATTTT. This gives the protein CASKLGENAGVTDTQYF.